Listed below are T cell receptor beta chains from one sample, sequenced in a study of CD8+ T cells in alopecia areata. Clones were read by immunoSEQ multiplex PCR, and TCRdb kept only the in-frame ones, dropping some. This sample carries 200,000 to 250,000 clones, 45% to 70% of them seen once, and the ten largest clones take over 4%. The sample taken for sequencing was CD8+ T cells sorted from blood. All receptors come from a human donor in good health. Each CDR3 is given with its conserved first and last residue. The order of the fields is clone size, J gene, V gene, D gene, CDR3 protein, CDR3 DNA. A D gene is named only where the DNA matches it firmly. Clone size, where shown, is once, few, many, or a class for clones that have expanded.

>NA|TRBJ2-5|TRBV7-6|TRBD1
CASSLGGGYRWETQYF
TGTGCCAGCAGCTTAGGAGGGGGCTATAGATGGGAGACCCAGTACTTC
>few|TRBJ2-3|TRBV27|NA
CASSFGDGTRDLYF
NA
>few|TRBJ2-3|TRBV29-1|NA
CSVEDTPDTTDTQYF
TGCAGCGTTGAAGATACCCCGGACACCACAGATACGCAGTATTTT
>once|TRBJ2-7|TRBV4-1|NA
CASSQESPGPSYEQYF
TGCGCCAGCAGCCAAGAGTCCCCGGGGCCCTCCTACGAGCAGTACTTC
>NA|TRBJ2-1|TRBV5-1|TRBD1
CASRATTGGSYNEQFF
TGCGCCAGCAGAGCTACGACAGGGGGCTCCTACAATGAGCAGTTCTTC
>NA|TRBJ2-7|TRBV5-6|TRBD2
CASSPAGGSYEQYF
TGTGCCAGCAGCCCCGCGGGGGGCTCCTACGAGCAGTACTTC
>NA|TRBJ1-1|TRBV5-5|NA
CASSLRMNTEAFF
TGTGCCAGCAGCTTGAGGATGAACACTGAAGCTTTCTTT
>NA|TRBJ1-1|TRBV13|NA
CASSLEGLNTEAFF
TGTGCCAGCAGCTTAGAGGGACTGAACACTGAAGCTTTCTTT
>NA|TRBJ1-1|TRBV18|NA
CASSALGAEAFF
TGTGCCAGCTCAGCGCTGGGGGCTGAAGCTTTCTTT
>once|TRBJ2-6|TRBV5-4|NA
CASSLGWGRPSSGANVLTF
TGTGCCAGCAGCTTGGGTTGGGGCCGTCCAAGCTCTGGGGCCAACGTCCTGACTTTC